Below, 32 T cell receptor beta chains from the same sample are listed, as sequenced in a study of blood T cell repertoires in COVID-19 (dated by TCRdb to 2020 to 2021). Receptor libraries were prepared by the immunoSEQ multiplex PCR assay. TCRdb carries this immuneACCESS record with in-frame sequences only. Its versions omit some clonotypes, under half of them owing to an unresolved V gene in the studies checked, with the rest unexplained. The sample table records roughly 570,000 clones; about 89% of these occur just once. Roughly 8% of the sample is in the top ten clones. The sequenced material came from peripheral blood. These receptors came from a woman aged 50 to 60 with COVID-19, enrolled during active disease.

The rearrangement joins TRBV13 to TRBJ2-5; 11 bases line up with TRBD2. Trimming cost V 5 bases and J 3 bases; bases outside gene matches: 2. This CDR3 is 14 amino acids long. Per germline, CDR1 PRHDT and CDR2 FYEKMQ (reference sequence). Here the CDR3 reads CASSPGLAEETQYF. CDR3 DNA sequence: TGTGCCAGCAGCCCGGGACTAGCGGAAGAGACCCAGTACTTC. Supplemented by reference TRBV13 and TRBJ2-5, the full variable domain reads AAGVIQSPRHLIKEKRETATLKCYPIPRHDTVYWYQQGPGQDPQFLISFYEKMQSDKGSIPDRFSAQQFSDYHSELNMSSLELGDSALYFCASSPGLAEETQYFGPGTRLLVL.

The genes are TRBV2 and TRBJ2-5, with D possibly matching TRBD2 (5 bases). The CDR3 sequence is 13 residues long. Between the trimmed V and J ends, which lost 7 bases and 5 bases, there was a span of 14 bases. Germline CDR1 and CDR2: SNHLY and FYNNEI. CDR3 nucleotides: TGTGCCAGCAAAAGGACTCAGGTGGAGACCCAGTACTTC. Protein product: CASKRTQVETQYF.

This rearrangement joins TRBV7-3 to TRBJ2-7; 10 nucleotides line up with TRBD2. Looked up from germline, CDR1 is SGHTA and CDR2 is FQGTGA. V was pared by 6 bases and J by 6 bases, with 5 bases of the junction left unmatched. CDR3 length: 13 amino acids. In DNA, the CDR3 is TGTGCCAGCAGGGTAGCGGGGGGTACCGAGCAGTACTTC. It specifies CASRVAGGTEQYF.

The chain combines TRBV2 with TRBJ1-1; no clear D. Germline lookup yields CDR1 SNHLY and CDR2 FYNNEI. This CDR3 contains 15 residues. The V end lost 3 bases, the J end lost 3 bases, and 14 bases lay between the germline ends. In nucleotides, the CDR3 is TGTGCCAGCAGTGAGTCCCCCAGGCGCGACACTGAAGCTTTCTTT. It specifies CASSESPRRDTEAFF.

J is TRBJ2-1 and V is TRBV10-3, with 8 bases matching TRBD2. The CDR3 consists of 15 residues. After removal of 3 bases from V and 12 bases from J, the junction contained 13 bases not matched to a gene. Germline CDR1 reads ENHRY; CDR2 reads SYGVKD. The CDR3: CAISEPQSGGGGQFF. The CDR3 nucleotides read TGTGCCATCAGTGAACCCCAGAGCGGGGGAGGCGGGCAGTTCTTC.

This chain links TRBV2 with TRBJ2-4; TRBD2 is a possible D gene (6 bases). Germline loops: CDR1 SNHLY, CDR2 FYNNEI. The V end lost 1 base, the J end lost 1 base, and 8 bases lay between the germline ends. The CDR3 consists of 15 residues. The CDR3 is CASSEGAGAKNIQYF. DNA for the CDR3: TGTGCCAGCAGTGAAGGGGCGGGGGCCAAAAACATTCAGTACTTC.

V usage is TRBV7-2 and J usage is TRBJ1-1, with D unclear. CDR1 is SGHTA and CDR2 is FQGNSA in the germline V gene. V was pared by 3 bases and J by 3 bases, with 8 bases between. This CDR3 has 13 residues. CDR3 protein: CASSLRWDTEAFF. CDR3 DNA sequence: TGTGCCAGCAGCTTGAGGTGGGACACTGAAGCTTTCTTT.

This clone was observed a single time. The V call is TRBV6-2 or TRBV6-3, the J call TRBJ2-3, with TRBD2 identical over 11 bases. V was pared by 4 bases and J by 3 bases, with 3 bases of the junction left unmatched. The V gene's germline CDR1 is MNHEY and CDR2 SVGEGT. This CDR3 has 15 amino acids. The chain's CDR3 is CASSLTSGVTDTQYF. CDR3 DNA sequence: TGTGCCAGCAGTTTGACTAGCGGGGTAACAGATACGCAGTATTTT.

V and J are TRBV9 and TRBJ2-7; TRBD2 is a possible D gene (6 bases). The CDR3 covers 14 residues. The germline gives CDR1 SGDLS, CDR2 YYNGEE. Trimming left V 1 base short and J 5 bases short, with 13 bases between. The CDR3 sequence is CASSVRAGRHEQYF. The CDR3, as DNA: TGTGCCAGCAGCGTACGGGCAGGGAGGCACGAGCAGTACTTC.

The rearrangement joins TRBV4-1 to TRBJ1-1, with D perhaps TRBD1 (6 bases). The germline V gene encodes CDR1 MGHRA and CDR2 YSYEKL. This CDR3 comprises 16 residues. Trimming removed 0 bases from V and 10 bases from J, with 21 bases in between. The CDR3 loop reads CASSQDNREGGNGAFF. The CDR3 bases are TGCGCCAGCAGCCAAGATAACAGGGAGGGGGGGAATGGAGCTTTCTTT.

This CDR3 reads CASSLDRAVSETQYF. The CDR3 nucleotides are TGTGCCAGCAGCTTAGACCGTGCGGTCTCAGAGACCCAGTACTTC. The V call is TRBV7-2, the J call TRBJ2-5; no reliable D call. Trimming took off 1 base at V and 4 bases at J, with 13 bases between the two ends. The CDR3 is 15 residues long. Germline values: CDR1 SGHTA, CDR2 FQGNSA.

V gene TRBV24-1 combines with J gene TRBJ1-5; TRBD1 matches 10 bases. The CDR3 is 13 residues long. Trimming took 10 bases from V and 7 from J; bases not matched to a gene: 6. Germline V gives CDR1 KGHDR, CDR2 SFDVKD. The CDR3 spells CATAGTGVQPQHF. CDR3 nucleotides: TGTGCCACAGCCGGGACAGGGGTACAGCCCCAGCATTTT.

The rearrangement joins TRBV5-6 to TRBJ1-6, with no clear D. The CDR3 has 14 amino acids. V was pared by 3 bases and J by 6 bases, with 10 bases between. Germline V gives CDR1 SGHDT, CDR2 YYEEEE. The CDR3 loop reads CASSWTDFNSPLHF. The DNA for the CDR3 is TGTGCCAGCAGCTGGACGGACTTTAATTCACCCCTCCACTTT.

The chain carries TRBV12-3 or TRBV12-4 and TRBJ1-6, with D perhaps TRBD1 (6 bases). V was clipped by 5 bases and J by 8 bases, with 10 bases between them. The CDR3 is 13 amino acids. CDR3 bases: TGTGCCAGCAGTACAGGGAAGGATTCACCCCTCCACTTT. It codes for CASSTGKDSPLHF.

The chain combines TRBV27 with TRBJ2-3; D is possibly TRBD1 (6 bases). From germline, CDR1 is MNHEY and CDR2 SMNVEV (reference sequence). This CDR3 is built from 13 residues. With 6 bases removed from V and 6 bases from J, the gap between germline ends came to 13 bases. CDR3 sequence: CASSHTQGDTQYF. CDR3 bases: TGTGCCAGCAGCCACACCCAGGGGGATACGCAGTATTTT.

The chain couples TRBV2 to TRBJ1-2; D is perhaps TRBD1 (6 bases). Germline V lookup: CDR1 SNHLY, CDR2 FYNNEI. V lost 4 bases to trimming and J lost 13 bases, with 16 bases between them. The CDR3 runs to 12 residues. CDR3 DNA: TGTGCCAGCAGTGTGGACAGCCGGTGGGGCACCTTC. Protein product: CASSVDSRWGTF.

The chain links TRBV14 to TRBJ2-7; 8 positions match TRBD1. The germline CDR1 and CDR2 sequences are SGHDN and FVKESK. The V and J ends lost 5 bases and 12 bases, in that order; junction bases with no gene match: 9. There are 12 residues in the CDR3. CDR3 coding DNA: TGTGCCAGCAGCTCCACAGGGGGGAGGCCGTACTTC. Amino acids: CASSSTGGRPYF.

The V call is TRBV28, the J call TRBJ2-3; D remains unclear. The CDR3 runs 14 residues. The V end lost 3 bases, the J end lost 0 bases, and 7 bases lay between the germline ends. The V gene's germline CDR1 is MDHEN and CDR2 SYDVKM. Here the CDR3 DNA reads TGTGCCAGCAGTTTTGGCGGAAGCACAGATACGCAGTATTTT. Its protein product is CASSFGGSTDTQYF.

This clone was detected only once. The V call is TRBV6-1, the J call TRBJ1-2; perhaps TRBD1 as D (5 bases). CDR3 size: 13 residues. The V and J ends lost 3 bases and 7 bases respectively, with 12 bases between them. CDR1 and CDR2 from the germline V gene are MNHNS and SASEGT. CDR3 in amino acids: CASSEGGGFGYTF. The CDR3 DNA reads as TGTGCCAGCAGTGAGGGGGGGGGATTTGGCTACACCTTC.

This clone was counted between two and nine times. This chain uses TRBV5-1 with TRBJ1-1; 8 bases agree with TRBD1. Germline V gene lookup returns CDR1 SGHRS and CDR2 YFSETQ. V trimming: 3 bases; J trimming: 5 bases; junction bases outside the gene matches: 12. The CDR3 totals 16 residues. This CDR3 is CASSSTRQGIRTEAFF. The CDR3, as DNA: TGCGCCAGCAGCTCAACGAGACAGGGGATCAGAACTGAAGCTTTCTTT.

V usage is TRBV11-2 and J usage is TRBJ1-2; D is unresolved. This CDR3 comprises 14 residues. Germline assignment: CDR1 SGHAT and CDR2 FQNNGV. Trimming stripped 3 bases from V and 4 bases from J, with 12 bases between. CDR3 DNA sequence: TGTGCCAGCAGCTTGTCCGCAGTTACCTATGGCTACACCTTC. It yields the protein CASSLSAVTYGYTF.

There are a few counts of this clone. CDR3 loop: CASSSNNQPQHF. DNA for the CDR3: TGTGCCAGCAGTTCCAACAATCAGCCCCAGCATTTT. This chain joins TRBV27 and TRBJ1-5; D remains ambiguous. Germline-derived CDR1 and CDR2 are MNHEY and SMNVEV (reference sequence). V lost 4 bases and J 3 bases, leaving 4 bases between the germline ends. CDR3 length: 12 amino acids.

The rearrangement joins TRBV18 to TRBJ1-4, with D possibly TRBD1 on 5 matching bases. V was trimmed by 1 base and J by 7 bases, leaving 16 bases between them. Germline V gene sequence: CDR1 KGHSH, CDR2 LQKENI. CDR3 size: 16 residues. CDR3 in amino acids: CASSPRSLQGGEKLFF. Written as DNA, the CDR3 is TGTGCCAGCTCACCACGAAGCCTCCAGGGAGGTGAAAAACTGTTTTTT.

The chain is built from TRBV12-3 or TRBV12-4 and TRBJ1-3; perhaps TRBD1 as D (6 bases). There are 10 residues in the CDR3. V lost 2 bases and J lost 13, with 6 bases in between. CDR3 sequence: CASSLTGIYF. DNA of the CDR3: TGTGCCAGCAGTTTAACAGGGATATATTTT.

This chain links TRBV27 with TRBJ2-7, with D possibly matching TRBD1 (6 bases). The CDR3 covers 14 residues. V lost 5 bases to trimming and J lost 2 bases, with 13 bases between them. Germline CDR1 MNHEY, CDR2 SMNVEV (reference sequence). The CDR3 region has the DNA TGTGCCAGCAGTCCTGGACAGCTCGCCTACGAGCAGTACTTC. Its translation is CASSPGQLAYEQYF.

V and J are TRBV19 and TRBJ1-3; D might be TRBD1 (6 bases). V dropped 6 bases and J dropped 7 bases, with 7 bases sitting between them. Germline values: CDR1 LNHDA, CDR2 SQIVND (reference sequence). The CDR3 sequence is 11 residues long. In DNA, the CDR3 is TGTGCCAGTAGAAGGGGGAACACCATATATTTT. It codes for CASRRGNTIYF.

This rearrangement joins TRBV10-3 to TRBJ1-3, with TRBD1 matching over 7 bases. Germline V gene sequence: CDR1 ENHRY, CDR2 SYGVKD. The CDR3 length is 15 residues. V shed 6 bases, J shed 4 bases, and the junction held 9 bases outside the gene matches. The CDR3 bases are TGTGCCATCAGCCAAAAACCGGGACAGGGAAACACCATATATTTT. Protein product: CAISQKPGQGNTIYF.

The chain couples TRBV7-9 to TRBJ2-2, with TRBD1 matching 8 bases. There are 15 residues in the CDR3. CDR1 and CDR2 from the germline V gene are SEHNR and FQNEAQ (reference sequence). J gave up 6 bases and V 2 bases, and 5 bases lay outside the gene matches. The CDR3 coding sequence is TGTGCCAGCAGCTTACTTCAGGGGGCGTCCGGGGAGCTGTTTTTT. Translation gives CASSLLQGASGELFF.

The chain uses TRBV6-1 and TRBJ1-1; D not resolved. The CDR3 has 14 amino acids. The ends were cut back, 2 bases at V and 5 bases at J, with 12 bases in the middle. The V gene's germline CDR1 is MNHNS and CDR2 SASEGT. This chain's CDR3 is CASSEMPRGTEAFF. DNA of the CDR3: TGTGCCAGCAGTGAAATGCCCCGGGGAACTGAAGCTTTCTTT.

The rearrangement links TRBV30 to TRBJ1-5; 7 positions match TRBD1. The V and J ends lost 2 bases and 7 bases, in that order; junction bases with no gene match: 5. This CDR3 has 13 residues. CDR1 and CDR2 (germline): GTSNPN, SVGIG (reference sequence). The CDR3 nucleotides read TGTGCCTGGAGTCGTCAGGGGGACCAGCCCCAGCATTTT. Protein product: CAWSRQGDQPQHF.

The chain recombines TRBV11-2 with TRBJ2-1; D remains unclear. Germline assignment: CDR1 SGHAT and CDR2 FQNNGV. This CDR3 region has 15 residues. The germline V and J ends were trimmed by 2 bases and 3 bases, with 11 bases remaining between them. This chain's CDR3 is CASSLSVRDYNEQFF. CDR3 DNA sequence: TGTGCCAGCAGCTTAAGTGTACGAGACTACAATGAGCAGTTCTTC.

V and J are TRBV19 and TRBJ2-7, with 7 bases fitting TRBD1. Per the germline V gene, CDR1 is LNHDA and CDR2 is SQIVND (reference sequence). Trimming at V came to 5 bases and at J to 5 bases, leaving 9 bases not matched to a gene. The length of the CDR3 is 14 residues. The CDR3 nucleotides read TGTGCCAGTAGTGTCGGACAGGAACGGAACGAGCAGTACTTC. It encodes CASSVGQERNEQYF.